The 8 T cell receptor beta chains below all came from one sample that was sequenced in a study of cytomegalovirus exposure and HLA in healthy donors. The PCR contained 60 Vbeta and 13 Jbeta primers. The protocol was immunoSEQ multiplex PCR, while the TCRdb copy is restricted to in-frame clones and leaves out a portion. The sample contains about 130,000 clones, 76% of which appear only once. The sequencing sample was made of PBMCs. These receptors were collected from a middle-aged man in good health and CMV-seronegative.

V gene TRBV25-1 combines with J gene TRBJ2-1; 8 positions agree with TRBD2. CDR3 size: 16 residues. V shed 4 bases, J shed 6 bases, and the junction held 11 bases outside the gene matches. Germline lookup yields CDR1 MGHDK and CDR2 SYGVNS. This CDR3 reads CASSAREGDGTNEQFF. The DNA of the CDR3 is TGTGCCAGCAGTGCCCGGGAGGGGGACGGAACCAATGAGCAGTTCTTC.

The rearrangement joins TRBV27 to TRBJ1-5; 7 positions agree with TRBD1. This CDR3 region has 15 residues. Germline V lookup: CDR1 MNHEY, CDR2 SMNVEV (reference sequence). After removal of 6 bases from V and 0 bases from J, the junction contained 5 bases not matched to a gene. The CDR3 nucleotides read TGTGCCAGCAGATACAGGGGCTATAGCAATCAGCCCCAGCATTTT. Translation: CASRYRGYSNQPQHF.

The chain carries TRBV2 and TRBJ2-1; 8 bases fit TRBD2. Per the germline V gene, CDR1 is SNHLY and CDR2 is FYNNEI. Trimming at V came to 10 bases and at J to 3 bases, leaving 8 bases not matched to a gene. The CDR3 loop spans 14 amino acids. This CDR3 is CATKTSGYYNEQFF. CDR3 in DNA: TGTGCCACCAAAACTAGCGGATACTACAATGAGCAGTTCTTC.

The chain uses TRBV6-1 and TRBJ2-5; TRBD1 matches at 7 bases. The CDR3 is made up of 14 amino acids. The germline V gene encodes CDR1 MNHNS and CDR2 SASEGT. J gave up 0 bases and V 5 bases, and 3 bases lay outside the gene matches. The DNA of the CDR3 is TGTGCCAGCAGTCCGGGACAGCACCAAGAGACCCAGTACTTC. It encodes CASSPGQHQETQYF.

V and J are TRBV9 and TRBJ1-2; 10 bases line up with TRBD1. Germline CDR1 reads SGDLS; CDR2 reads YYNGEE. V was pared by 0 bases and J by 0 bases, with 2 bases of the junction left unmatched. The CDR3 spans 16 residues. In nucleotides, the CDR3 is TGTGCCAGCAGCGTAGTGGACAGGGGGTCTAACTATGGCTACACCTTC. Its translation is CASSVVDRGSNYGYTF.

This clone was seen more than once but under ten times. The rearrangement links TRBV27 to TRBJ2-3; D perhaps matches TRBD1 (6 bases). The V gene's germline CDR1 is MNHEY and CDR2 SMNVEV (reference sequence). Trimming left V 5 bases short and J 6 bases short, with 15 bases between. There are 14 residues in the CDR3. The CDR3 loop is CASSAQGKRDTQYF. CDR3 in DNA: TGTGCCAGCAGTGCCCAGGGGAAGAGGGATACGCAGTATTTT.

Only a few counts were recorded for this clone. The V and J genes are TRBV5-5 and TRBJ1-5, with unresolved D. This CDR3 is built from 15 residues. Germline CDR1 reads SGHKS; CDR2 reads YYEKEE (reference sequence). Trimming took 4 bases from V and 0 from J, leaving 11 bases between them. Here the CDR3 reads CASSTDTYSNQPQHF. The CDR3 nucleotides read TGTGCCAGCAGCACTGACACATATAGCAATCAGCCCCAGCATTTT.

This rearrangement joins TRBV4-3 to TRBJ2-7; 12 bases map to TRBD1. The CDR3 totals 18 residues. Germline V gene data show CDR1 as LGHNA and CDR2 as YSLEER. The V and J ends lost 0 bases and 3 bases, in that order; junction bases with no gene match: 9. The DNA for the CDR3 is TGCGCCAGCAGCCAAGAAGGGGGGGGGACAGGGGGCTTCTACGAGCAGTACTTC. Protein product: CASSQEGGGTGGFYEQYF.